The clone carrying this TCR beta chain turned up a few times. As yet, its antigen is unknown. The sample comes from a study of identical twins. The study, taken as a whole, reports: These conclusions were based on statistical analysis (cross-sectional, not following the same donors).

TCRdb called the 5' RACE reads again in MiXCR, with one record for every CDR3 protein. The sample shows 450,000 or so distinct CDR3 sequences, 20% to 25% of them seen only once. The CDR3 loop spans 14 amino acids. V dropped 5 bases and J dropped 6 bases, with 16 bases sitting between them. Looked up from germline, CDR1 is MNHEY and CDR2 is SMNVEV (reference sequence). These data also featured in a second study, about T cells expressing NK-cell markers. This second study says: The TCR beta repertoires were obtained from sorted CD3+CD56+NKG2C+, CD3+CD56+NKG2C- and CD3+CD56-NKG2C+ T cells.

Sequencing input: CD4+ T cells sorted from blood. The sequence derives from a woman under 30 in good health. J is TRBJ1-1 and V is TRBV27; D is ambiguous. For the CDR3, the DNA is TGTGCCAGCAGTCGTAGACTGTTACTACCTGAAGCTTTCTTT. Residues: CASSRRLLLPEAFF.